The entry that follows covers one T cell receptor beta chain sequence. No antigen is known for it. This entry is derived from a study of shared clonotypes between healthy human individuals. General study points: An effect of sequencing depth on clonotype sharing among donors was expected. Naive subsets generally exceeded memory subsets in estimated richness.

The CDR3 spans 15 residues. From germline, CDR1 is SGHTA and CDR2 FQGNSA. With 5 bases removed from V and 0 bases from J, the gap between germline ends came to 14 bases. Over several immunoSEQ plates, each subset's genomic DNA was distributed in even portions. The table came from immunoSEQ multiplex PCR; TCRdb's copy has only in-frame clones and leaves some out. This table has some 2.4 million clones, over 85% appearing once. V usage is TRBV7-2 and J usage is TRBJ2-7; D is possibly TRBD2 (6 bases). The sequenced sample was naive CD4+ T cells from PBMCs. Subset meaning: CD45RA+ positively selected. The sequence was collected from a man in his late teens or twenties in good health. Some clones in this sample may be carry-over from other donors' samples. CDR3 loop: CASSPSGLSSYEQYF. For the CDR3, the DNA is TGTGCCAGCAGCCCCTCGGGACTGAGCTCCTACGAGCAGTACTTC.